This T cell receptor beta chain was captured by sequencing in a study of T cell repertoires in cytomegalovirus infection (dated by TCRdb to 2018 to 2020). About the study as a whole: The peptide stimulations were aimed at well-studied HLA-B-restricted epitopes as well as recently identified HLA-C-restricted CMV epitopes, whose presentation resists viral immunomodulation. Because public TCR beta signatures pointed to carriage of CMV infection together with the matching HLA type, the HLA type of each donor mattered for the analysis.

Worth noting for this clonotype: Its antigen specificity is not known. No base-level quality is on record; no much larger clone is a single base apart.

General study outcomes and caveats: The ex vivo response was dominated by HLA-C-restricted CMV-specific TCR beta clonotypes, which also provided the single most frequent clonotype in two of eight donors. In both this cohort and an independent roughly 330-donor cohort, the cumulative frequency of public TCR beta family members distinguished carriers of CMV infection plus the relevant HLA type.

Sequencing relied on an Illumina HiSeq 1500. TCRdb took the public reads, trimmed them with fastp at Q25, ran MiXCR for clone calling and kept in-frame beta chains. Records with the same CDR3 protein are collapsed into one entry carrying the most frequent genes and DNA. Here the sample has approximately 730,000 distinct CDR3 sequences; about 30% occur a single time. Clones ranked in the top ten supply about 18% of the sample. Reading the label with the study, this specimen's treatment or condition is: in vitro stimulation with specific CMV peptide epitopes to enrich CMV-specific T cells. The CDR3 sequence holds 15 residues, the cysteine and phenylalanine included. The CDR3 DNA has 45 bases and is translated from base 1. CDR1 and CDR2 are read off the germline V gene (reference sequence) as LNHDA and SQIVND. A distance of 14 bases separates the germline ends of V and J, which lose 6 bases and 2 bases respectively.

The source material was cultured PBMCs, sampled from culture after CMV antigen stimulation. This receptor was obtained from a human donor in good health (CMV status not recorded). Some clones in this sample may be carry-over from other donors' samples. The chain uses TRBV19 and TRBJ2-1, with no confident D gene call. The DNA reads TGTGCCAGTAGCGAACCCCGAACGGCCTACAATGAGCAGTTCTTC. This is translated as CASSEPRTAYNEQFF.